A single T cell receptor beta chain is shown here with its context. This clone was seen only a few times. This receptor's antigen is unknown. No qualities accompany the bases; no much larger clone lies one base away. This sample is drawn from a study of shared clonotypes between healthy human individuals (dated by TCRdb to 2018 to 2020). Concerning the study at large: The cohort included three men and a couple of women between 18 and 49 years of age. Per donor, three plates each were used for CD4 naive and CD4 memory, two for CD8 naive, and one for CD8 memory. Each donor's leukapheresis produced roughly between roughly 0.85 and 9 billion PBMCs. The study deeply sequenced blood TCR repertoires of about five healthy adults to estimate repertoire size and the extent of clonotype sharing between individuals. Different laboratories and diverse techniques were used to prepare libraries and sequence TCR repertoires, to increase sequencing depth and limit assay-specific biases. Results and caveats for the whole study, not just this receptor: Naive subsets generally had larger estimated clonotype richness than memory subsets. Incomplete sequencing was indicated by rarefaction of sorted-subset datasets, despite the large sequencing depth. Higher generation probabilities were observed for clonotypes shared by all four sorted-subset donors than for non-shared clonotypes. Pairwise subsampling indicated that sequencing depth was expected to affect the degree of clonotype sharing among donors. About 5% of naive CD4, around 3.5% of naive CD8, roughly 2.4% of memory CD4, and approximately 0.4% of memory CD8 clonotypes were shared across several donors. The genetic and exposure-history diversity represented was limited by the small number of donors. Only blood was sampled, and tissue TCR repertoires likely differ from those in blood.

The donors were healthy, HIV-negative adults with no recently reported acute infections or vaccinations. Only Caucasian adults living in Nashville, Tennessee, USA were represented among the donors. Magnetic negative selection was used to enrich CD4+ T cells, after which naive cells were positively selected on CD45RA and the negative fraction became the memory subset. Blood was obtained by leukapheresis, after which PBMCs were separated by Ficoll-Histopaque density gradient centrifugation and cryopreserved in liquid nitrogen vapor phase. Analytical flow cytometry was used to check the purity and quantity of every magnetically sorted T cell population. Each sorted fraction had its genomic DNA isolated and then quantified by UV absorbance on a Nanodrop 2000c. TCR CDR3 regions were amplified from genomic DNA by multiplex PCR using the deep immunoSEQ assay. For each cell subset, the extracted genomic DNA was distributed evenly across all wells of several immunoSEQ 96-well plates, and each plate served as one replicate. For sorted subsets, each replicate PCR was loaded with 200 ng genomic DNA, equivalent to approximately 27,000 T cell genomes. Purified libraries were quantified with a Qubit 3.0 fluorometer, sized on a Bioanalyzer 2100, and re-quantified with the KAPA Library Quantification kit. Every immunoSEQ 96-well plate was sequenced on a dedicated single-read 150-cycle Illumina NextSeq 550 flow cell. The source study handled its data this way. Because the immunoSEQ output included only junctional sequences and no quality scores, the filtering could not be the same as the filtering used for full-length reads. Sequences were annotated with PyIR, a Python wrapper for IgBLAST v1.9, using IMGT germline references to assign V/J genes and CDR3. Reads were filtered out if the reads had weak V/J assignments (E-value above 1e-6), no CDR3, stop codons, out-of-frame junctions, or ambiguous translated residues. V3J clonotypes were defined by identical inferred V gene, J gene, and CDR3 amino acid sequence. The percentage overlap between two repertoires was calculated by dividing the number of shared unique clonotypes by the size of the smaller repertoire. Three approaches were used to assess repertoire richness: RTK rarefaction, the Chao1 estimator, and Recon v2.1 estimates of unobserved clonotypes. Generation probabilities were computed with OLGA for all TCRbeta clonotypes obtained by the gDNA method from a few donors. TCRdb mirrors the immuneACCESS table, restricted to in-frame sequences. Some clones are absent from its copies; in checked studies, under half trace to an unresolved V gene, and the reason for the others is unknown. D and trimming come from the DNA, and the V and J calls and clone size come from that table. This sample lists some 790,000 clones; 55% to 75% were detected once. Approximately 2% of the sample comes from the top ten.

V was cut back by 9 bases and J by 4 bases, leaving a gap of 20 bases between them. CDR1 and CDR2 are read off the germline V gene as SGHRS and YFSETQ. Spanning cysteine to phenylalanine, the CDR3 consists of 15 amino acids. The entry retains the CDR3 DNA only, 45 bases that are in frame from base 1. Here the chain combines TRBV5-1 and TRBJ2-1; a tentative D match to TRBD2 spans 6 bases. Sequencing was performed on memory CD4+ T cells sorted from blood. This specimen's cell subset or site label, interpreted: CD45RA-negative fraction. This sequence was found in a woman in her thirties in good health. This receptor carries the CDR3 CAIAYPGTFYNEQFF. In nucleotide form, the sequence is TGCGCCATCGCGTACCCCGGGACTTTTTACAATGAGCAGTTCTTC.